The rows below give T cell receptor beta chains drawn from one sample of a study of blood T cell repertoires in COVID-19. The method was immunoSEQ multiplex PCR; TCRdb's version includes in-frame clones alone and lacks a portion of them. Of around 200,000 clones listed, approximately 81% are singletons. Sequencing used peripheral blood. These receptors were obtained from a woman older than 75 with active or convalescent COVID-19. Both conserved end residues are trimmed from each CDR3. Where a row states a size, it is once, few, many or the class of an expanded clone; other rows omit it.

clone size | J gene | V gene | CDR3 protein
. | TRBJ2-5 | TRBV5-1 | ASSLDARQETQY
. | TRBJ2-4 | TRBV5-1 | ASSPSAGENIQY
. | TRBJ2-7 | TRBV5-6 | ASSLKGGEQY
. | TRBJ2-7 | TRBV5-1 | ASSNQGISEGKY
. | TRBJ2-4 | TRBV4-2 | ASSQNQLADPLGVQY
. | TRBJ2-1 | TRBV7-6 | ASSETQGLAGGSNEQF
. | TRBJ1-1 | TRBV6-2/TRBV6-3 | ASSYNFGQGAQQNTEAF
. | TRBJ2-1 | TRBV5-6 | ASSLVGQGYNEQF
. | TRBJ1-2 | TRBV11-2 | ASSLDGTGYGYT
. | TRBJ2-3 | TRBV7-9 | ASSLAAGGLDTQY
. | TRBJ1-1 | TRBV6-6 | ASILQGNTEAF
. | TRBJ2-2 | TRBV19 | ASSRPGTRNTGELF
. | TRBJ2-1 | TRBV12-1 | ASSFWGGLGNEQF
. | TRBJ1-4 | TRBV6-2/TRBV6-3 | ASSYHGDRNEKLF
. | TRBJ1-1 | TRBV28 | ASIRGREAF
. | TRBJ1-2 | TRBV30 | AWSQAQGWGYGYT
. | TRBJ1-2 | TRBV19 | ASAPQAASYNYGYT
once | TRBJ2-1 | TRBV24-1 | ATSDSRGGPISYNEQF
few | TRBJ1-2 | TRBV10-3 | AISEGKGHGYT
. | TRBJ1-2 | TRBV9 | ASSSTPFGRGVYGYT
. | TRBJ2-7 | TRBV7-9 | ASLLGGGPYEQY
. | TRBJ1-1 | TRBV11-3 | ASSRDSMNTEAF
. | TRBJ2-5 | TRBV5-1 | ASSSGTSGGAGQETQY
. | TRBJ2-2 | TRBV3-1/TRBV3-2 | ASSPDRATGELF
. | TRBJ1-2 | TRBV7-2 | ASSLLGADYGYT
. | TRBJ2-7 | TRBV27 | ASSPQGQLGMYEQY
. | TRBJ2-7 | TRBV5-1 | ASSLGRGLIYEQY
once | TRBJ2-1 | TRBV12-3/TRBV12-4 | ASSSNRGGQF
. | TRBJ2-5 | TRBV2 | ASKTSGRLKLETQY
few | TRBJ1-4 | TRBV7-6 | ASTGLAGGREKLF